This entry lists 22 T cell receptor beta chains sequenced from one sample in a study of T cells after yellow fever vaccination. TCRdb re-analysed the 5' RACE reads in MiXCR, keeping a single row per CDR3 protein. Of just over 300,000 distinct CDR3 sequences detected, around 4% appear once; the ten largest clones hold 23%. Source: PBMCs, taken on the day of the yellow fever booster vaccination. The origin of the receptors is a man aged 18 to 29 who received the YFV17D yellow fever vaccine.

This clonotype was counted at least ten times. This chain uses TRBV5-1 with TRBJ2-5; 7 positions agree with TRBD2. Germline V gene data show CDR1 as SGHRS and CDR2 as YFSETQ. With 2 bases clipped from V and 3 bases from J, the junction kept 10 bases outside the gene matches. CDR3 size: 16 residues. This CDR3 reads CASSLSGNSLKETQYF. Here the CDR3 DNA reads TGCGCCAGCAGCTTAAGCGGGAACTCTCTTAAAGAGACCCAGTACTTC. Full variable domain (missing parts from reference TRBV5-1 and TRBJ2-5): KAGVTQTPRYLIKTRGQQVTLSCSPISGHRSVSWYQQTPGQGLQFLFEYFSETQRNKGNFPGRFSGRQFSNSRSEMNVSTLELGDSALYLCASSLSGNSLKETQYFGPGTRLLVL.

In its sample, this clonotype was seen many times. This rearrangement joins TRBV12-3 or TRBV12-4 to TRBJ1-2; no definite D call. V was clipped by 3 bases and J by 4 bases, with 9 bases between them. There are 13 residues in the CDR3. The CDR3 protein is CASSFGQTYGYTF. The DNA of the CDR3 is TGTGCCAGCAGTTTCGGGCAGACCTATGGCTACACCTTC.

The J gene is TRBJ1-6, the V gene TRBV4-1, with no clear D. V dropped 3 bases and J dropped 8 bases, with 11 bases sitting between them. The V gene's germline CDR1 is MGHRA and CDR2 YSYEKL. This CDR3 is 14 amino acids long. In nucleotides, the CDR3 is TGCGCCAGCAGCCATTTGGGGTCGGATTCACCCCTCCACTTT. It yields the protein CASSHLGSDSPLHF.

The chain's CDR3 is CASSLKGLQETQYF. As DNA, the CDR3 is TGTGCCAGCAGCTTGAAGGGCTTACAAGAGACCCAGTACTTC. This sequence joins TRBV5-6 and TRBJ2-5, with no clear D. Germline CDR1 and CDR2: SGHDT and YYEEEE. V lost 1 base and J lost 2, with 9 bases in between. This CDR3 region has 14 residues.

At least ten counts were recorded for this clonotype. The CDR3 coding sequence is TGTGCCAGCAGCTTAGCACCCGGGACAGGGTTAGGAGAGACCCAGTACTTC. Encoded protein: CASSLAPGTGLGETQYF. The chain couples TRBV11-2 to TRBJ2-5, with TRBD1 identical over 9 bases. V shed 1 base, J shed 4 bases, and the junction held 10 bases outside the gene matches. Germline CDR1 SGHAT, CDR2 FQNNGV. The CDR3 runs 17 residues.

This clonotype was seen only a few times. The V and J genes are TRBV28 and TRBJ1-5; TRBD1 might be the D (5 bases). The V gene's germline CDR1 is MDHEN and CDR2 SYDVKM. The CDR3 consists of 13 residues. Trimming removed 7 bases from V and 8 bases from J, with 15 bases in between. The CDR3 DNA reads TGTGCCAGCAACAGGTGGGCCGGGGAGCCCCAGCATTTT. Amino acid sequence: CASNRWAGEPQHF.

V gene TRBV7-3 combines with J gene TRBJ2-5; 16 bases are a match to TRBD2. Trimming at V came to 4 bases and at J to 9 bases, leaving 5 bases not matched to a gene. This CDR3 has 15 amino acids. Germline assignment: CDR1 SGHTA and CDR2 FQGTGA. The CDR3 reads CASSSGTSGGAAQYF. Here the CDR3 DNA reads TGTGCCAGCAGCTCGGGGACTAGCGGGGGGGCCGCCCAGTACTTC.

This clonotype was seen at least ten times. This chain uses TRBV5-6 with TRBJ2-5, with 10 bases lining up with TRBD2. The junction had 9 bases not matched to a gene; V was cut back by 6 bases and J by 1 base. Germline loops: CDR1 SGHDT, CDR2 YYEEEE. The CDR3 consists of 16 residues. CDR3 coding DNA: TGTGCCAGCACCCCGGATAGCGGGGGGCCCCAAGAGACCCAGTACTTC. Translated, it gives CASTPDSGGPQETQYF.

The rearrangement uses TRBV9 and TRBJ2-7; D might be TRBD2 (5 bases). The CDR3 is 12 residues long. Germline CDR1 SGDLS, CDR2 YYNGEE. The V and J ends lost 0 bases and 5 bases respectively, with 6 bases between them. The CDR3: CASSVGGDEQYF. The CDR3 DNA reads TGTGCCAGCAGCGTAGGGGGAGACGAGCAGTACTTC. Filled out from reference TRBV9 and TRBJ2-7, the complete variable domain reads DSGVTQTPKHLITATGQRVTLRCSPRSGDLSVYWYQQSLDQGLQFLIQYYNGEERAKGNILERFSAQQFPDLHSELNLSSLELGDSALYFCASSVGGDEQYFGPGTRLTVT.

This clonotype has at least ten counts. The V call is TRBV7-6, the J call TRBJ2-5; D uncertain. There are 13 residues in the CDR3. In germline, CDR1 is SGHVS, CDR2 FNYEAQ. V dropped 2 bases and J dropped 5 bases, with 9 bases sitting between them. The CDR3 loop reads CASSLRDVETQYF. The CDR3, as DNA: TGTGCCAGCAGCTTAAGGGATGTCGAGACCCAGTACTTC.

V usage is TRBV5-6 and J usage is TRBJ2-7; D is perhaps TRBD2 (6 bases). Deletions cut 3 bases from V and 3 bases from J, with 13 bases between. This CDR3 contains 14 residues. CDR1 and CDR2 from the germline V gene are SGHDT and YYEEEE. CDR3 amino acids: CASSYGGMDYEQYF. Written as DNA, the CDR3 is TGTGCCAGCAGCTACGGGGGAATGGACTACGAGCAGTACTTC.

This clonotype was detected a few times. J is TRBJ2-4 and V is TRBV7-2; 9 bases align to TRBD2. With V trimmed by 2 bases and J by 6 bases, 5 bases remained unmatched. Germline V lookup: CDR1 SGHTA, CDR2 FQGNSA. The length of the CDR3 is 15 residues. The CDR3 DNA sequence: TGTGCCAGCAGCTTATTAGCGGGGGAGGGAAACATTCAGTACTTC. Amino acids: CASSLLAGEGNIQYF.

In its sample, this clonotype was seen many times. The rearrangement links TRBV15 to TRBJ2-7; either TRBD1 or TRBD2 may supply D (5 bases each). CDR1 is LNHNV and CDR2 is YYDKDF in the germline V gene (reference sequence). This CDR3 is built from 18 residues. V was shortened by 3 bases and J by 0 bases, with 21 bases between the two germline ends. The CDR3 region has the DNA TGTGCCACCAGCAGTTATCCCGGGACCGAGCCTTCCTCCTACGAGCAGTACGTC. Amino acid sequence: CATSSYPGTEPSSYEQYV.

This clonotype was seen at least ten times. Compared with germline, one end of the junction differs, possibly owing to a read error. The CDR3 region is CASRLAGGDTQYF. The CDR3 nucleotides read TGTGCCAGCAGGTTAGCCGGGGGAGATACGCAGTATTTT. V is TRBV7-2 and J is TRBJ2-3; a possible D gene is TRBD2 (6 bases). The CDR3 runs 13 residues. Germline CDR1 SGHTA, CDR2 FQGNSA.

The chain carries TRBV5-1 and TRBJ1-4; D is undetermined. Trimming cost V 4 bases and J 0 bases, with 10 bases left between them. Per germline, CDR1 SGHRS and CDR2 YFSETQ. The CDR3 loop spans 15 amino acids. The CDR3 nucleotides are TGCGCCAGCAGCCAAAGCCTATCAACTAATGAAAAACTGTTTTTT. It codes for CASSQSLSTNEKLFF.

The genes are TRBV6-4 and TRBJ2-2; 9 nucleotides align to TRBD1. Germline V lookup: CDR1 MRHNA, CDR2 SNTAGT. This CDR3 spans 15 amino acids. The trim removed 2 bases at V and 12 bases at J, leaving 10 bases unmatched. The CDR3 reads CASSDGQGKGGKLFF. CDR3 in DNA: TGTGCCAGCAGTGACGGACAGGGGAAAGGGGGGAAGCTGTTTTTT.

This clonotype was counted ten times or more. V and J are TRBV7-2 and TRBJ2-1; no clear D. The CDR3 extends over 14 amino acids. With 3 bases removed from V and 0 bases from J, the gap between germline ends came to 6 bases. Per the germline V gene, CDR1 is SGHTA and CDR2 is FQGNSA. This chain's CDR3 is CASSFIYSYNEQFF. In nucleotides, the CDR3 is TGTGCCAGCAGCTTTATTTACTCCTACAATGAGCAGTTCTTC.

This clonotype was seen ten or more times. The chain uses TRBV30 and TRBJ2-3; D unresolved. CDR1 GTSNPN and CDR2 SVGIG come from the germline V gene (reference sequence). The CDR3 sequence is 14 residues long. Trimming left V 4 bases short and J 4 bases short, with 15 bases between. The CDR3 protein is CAWNIKLTSDTQYF. CDR3 nucleotide sequence: TGTGCCTGGAATATTAAGCTCACTTCAGATACGCAGTATTTT.

The V call is TRBV7-6, the J call TRBJ2-3, with D possibly called TRBD1 or TRBD2 (6 bases each). V shed 5 bases and J shed 2 bases, with 20 bases lying between them. Germline assignment: CDR1 SGHVS and CDR2 FNYEAQ. The CDR3 covers 17 residues. This CDR3 reads CASSRNWGARATDTQYF. In nucleotides, the CDR3 is TGTGCCAGCAGCCGCAACTGGGGGGCGAGAGCCACAGATACGCAGTATTTT.

This clonotype was counted ten times or more. At one boundary the junction diverges from the germline segment, which might be a read error. The CDR3 nucleotides read TGTGCCAGCAGCTTGGCAGGGGGGGAGCTGTTTTTT. Amino acids: CASSLAGGELFF. The chain recombines TRBV5-1 with TRBJ2-2, with TRBD1 as a possible D gene (5 bases). There are 12 residues in the CDR3. Germline-derived CDR1 and CDR2 are SGHRS and YFSETQ. Full variable domain (outside the CDR3, taken from reference TRBV5-1 and TRBJ2-2): KAGVTQTPRYLIKTRGQQVTLSCSPISGHRSVSWYQQTPGQGLQFLFEYFSETQRNKGNFPGRFSGRQFSNSRSEMNVSTLELGDSALYLCASSLAGGELFFGEGSRLTVL.

This chain links TRBV7-2 with TRBJ1-2, with D perhaps TRBD1 (5 bases). Germline CDR1 reads SGHTA; CDR2 reads FQGNSA. This CDR3 spans 14 amino acids. Between the trimmed V and J ends, which lost 1 base and 6 bases, there was a span of 12 bases. The CDR3 reads CASSLVHRGHGYTF. CDR3 DNA sequence: TGTGCCAGCAGCTTAGTTCATAGGGGACATGGCTACACCTTC.

This clonotype was found many times. This chain connects TRBV7-9 to TRBJ2-6; 7 positions match TRBD1. The CDR3 contains 19 residues. The ends lost 2 bases at V and 0 bases at J; junction bases unmatched: 10. Germline V gives CDR1 SEHNR, CDR2 FQNEAQ (reference sequence). CDR3 coding DNA: TGTGCCAGCAGCTTATTTCCGGGACAGTCTATCTCTGGGGCCAACGTCCTGACTTTC. Amino acid sequence: CASSLFPGQSISGANVLTF.